Listed here is a single T cell receptor (beta chain). Which antigen it targets is not known. It has no much larger one-base neighbor in the sample; base qualities were not kept. The sample is drawn from a study of spatial heterogeneity in lung cancer (dated by TCRdb to between 2017 and 2020). About the investigation overall: The donors were more than 65 patients from the lung TRACERx cohort who had early-stage, untreated non-small cell lung cancer. More beta-chain than alpha-chain transcripts were consistently detected, likely reflecting higher beta-chain transcript abundance. TCR alpha and beta repertoires were quantitatively compared across multiple tumor regions, matched nontumor lung and blood in non-small cell lung cancer. Both alpha and beta chains were TCR-sequenced in 200 or so tumor regions, under 85 matched nontumor lung samples and around 54 PBMC samples obtained at surgery. Nonsynonymous mutation counts, determined by whole-exome sequencing of tumor tissue, were related to TCR repertoire features. Follow-up PBMC samples were sequenced whenever the samples were available, and the median time to follow-up was about 22 months after resection. In the raw uncorrected reads, each unique combination of TCR and UMI appeared on average more than ten times.

The library was built by means of 5' RACE. TCRdb records NextSeq 500 as the sequencer. The TCR library protocol attached a unique molecular identifier to each TCR cDNA molecule to allow correction of PCR and sequencing errors. The study's processing was this. Decombinator tools were used for TCR identification, UMI-based error correction and CDR3 extraction. TCRs above a frequency of 2 per 1,000, corresponding to the top 1% of the tumor frequency distribution, were defined as expanded. Renyi diversity was calculated using the R vegan package after each repertoire was subsampled 100 times to 5,000 TCRs. To build CDR3 similarity networks, amino acid triplet string-kernel similarity was used, and CDR3s were connected when their pairwise similarity was above 0.82. TCRdb redid the processing of the public reads, applying fastp at Q25 and MiXCR, and retained in-frame beta chains. Rows are combined by CDR3 protein, so each entry shows the most common genes and DNA. The V and J calls shown here were made by TCRdb, not taken from the authors' results. The sample has roughly 120,000 distinct CDR3 sequences on record, 11% of them singletons. Jointly, the top ten make up roughly 26% of the sample.

The cysteine opens and the phenylalanine closes a CDR3 of 15 amino acids. Solely the CDR3 DNA is kept, with 45 bases framed from the first base. V loses 1 base, J loses 1 base, and the germline ends lie 10 bases apart. For CDR1 and CDR2, the germline V gene lists SNHLY and FYNNEI. According to the study, the label for this sample's time point signals: blood at routine non-recurrence follow-up after resection. For TCR sequencing, whole RNA was extracted from tumor and nontumor lung tissue, or from cryopreserved PBMC samples, and no cell sorting was done. Patients were selected for TCR sequencing only if sufficient RNA was available from at least two tumor regions. Summary of the overall study and its limitations: Ubiquitous expanded tumor TCRs showed up in blood more often at tumor resection than at routine follow-up. Additional single-cell paired TCR alpha and beta sequencing was considered necessary to confirm, at a functional level, the hypothesis that regional TCRs recognize regional mutations. Comparisons of baseline and follow-up blood repertoires included only 14 patients.

The sequence is built from TRBV2 and TRBJ2-5, with no confidently assigned D gene. The source was PBMCs, collected at follow-up. This TCR was recovered from a female donor with early-stage non-small cell lung cancer. The CDR3 protein is CASSEGHLFQETQYF. The DNA sequence follows: TGTGCCAGCAGTGAAGGGCACCTTTTCCAAGAGACCCAGTACTTC.